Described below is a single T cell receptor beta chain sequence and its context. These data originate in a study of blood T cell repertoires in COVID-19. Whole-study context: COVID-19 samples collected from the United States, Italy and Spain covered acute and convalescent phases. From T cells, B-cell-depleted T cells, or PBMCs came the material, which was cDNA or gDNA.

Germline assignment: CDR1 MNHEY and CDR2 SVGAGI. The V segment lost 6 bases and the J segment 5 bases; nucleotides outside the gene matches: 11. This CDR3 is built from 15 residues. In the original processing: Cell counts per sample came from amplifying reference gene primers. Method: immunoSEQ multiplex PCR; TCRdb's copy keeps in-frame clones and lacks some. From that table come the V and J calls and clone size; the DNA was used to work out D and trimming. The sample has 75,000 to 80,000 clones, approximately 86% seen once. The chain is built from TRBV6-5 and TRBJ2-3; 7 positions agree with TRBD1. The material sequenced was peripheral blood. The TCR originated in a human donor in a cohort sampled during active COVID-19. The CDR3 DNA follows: TGTGCCAGCAGCACAGGGGTCGGTGTAGGAGATACGCAGTATTTT. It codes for CASSTGVGVGDTQYF.